A single T cell receptor beta chain is shown here with its context. Ten or more counts support this clonotype. Its antigen is unknown. Base-call qualities are not available, and no considerably larger clone is one nucleotide away. This specimen belongs to a study of regulatory T cells in long-lasting Graves disease (dated by TCRdb to the early 2020s). Regarding the complete study: Persistent Graves' disease was defined as antithyroid drug treatment for over 5 years with persistently positive TSH receptor autoantibodies. Patients with persistent Graves' disease were compared with patients with newly diagnosed Graves' disease using TCR sequencing and RNA sequencing of peripheral blood. The study was registered as a clinical trial and conducted in China. On average, persistent Graves' disease patients in the clinical cohort had been on antithyroid drugs for eight to twelve years. TCR sequencing covered some 13 persistent and around 20 newly diagnosed Graves' disease patients, some 35 samples in total. Overall study outcomes, separate from this receptor: Because the primary lesion, thyroid tissue, could not be accessed, the study looked at peripheral blood alone. More public clonotypes were shared among persistent patients (2,741) than among newly diagnosed patients (approximately 930). Sequencing and analysis were restricted to the TCR beta chain. Compared with newly diagnosed patients, patients with persistent Graves' disease had lower TCR Shannon entropy and fewer highly expanded clones, which suggests clonal expansion. Preferential use of TRBV28, TRBJ1-2 and TRBJ2-5 was observed in persistent disease, whereas TRBV20-1 and TRBJ2-1 were favored in newly diagnosed disease. The authors noted that the small sample size was a limitation that may lower accuracy.

Taken with the paper, the label for time point translates to: persistent/refractory GD, antithyroid drugs over 5 years with positive TRAb. For both TCR sequencing and RNA sequencing, RNA was extracted from PBMCs using TRIzol. Graves' disease was diagnosed according to American Thyroid Association guidelines. Patients were recruited from an endocrinology department in Xi'an, China. Each patient gave roughly 10 milliliters of peripheral blood, collected in an EDTA anticoagulant tube. Ficoll Paque Plus density gradient separation was used to isolate PBMCs, and no further T cell sorting was performed. An Agilent 2100 Bioanalyzer and agarose gel were used to check RNA quality, while a NanoDrop 2000 measured RNA concentration. Trimmed from V: 6 bases; trimmed from J: 1 base; junction bases lacking a gene match: 6. The CDR3 runs 15 residues from the cysteine to the phenylalanine. The entry retains the CDR3 DNA only, 45 bases that are in frame from base 1. Via the germline V gene, CDR1 is SNHLY and CDR2 FYNNEI.

Library prep was done by multiplex PCR. Sequenced on an Illumina HiSeq 4000. CDR3 regions were amplified by Arm-PCR with iRepertoire HTBI primers to construct TCR beta libraries. PCR products were gel purified before sequencing. Per the source publication's procedure: A total of 62 TRBV and 14 TRBJ segments were identified across samples and were used for gene usage analysis of CDR3 amino acid clonotypes. COPE and FqMerger were used to merge the filtered high-quality paired reads into contigs. BLAST was used to align contigs to IMGT TRBV, TRBD and TRBJ reference genes, with CDR3 defined following IMGT. Clonotypes above 0.1% frequency were classified as highly expanded clones. Shannon entropy was used to measure repertoire diversity, and the Gini coefficient was used to measure V-J evenness. A clonotype found in more than one individual was treated as public. The public reads were run again by TCRdb, first through fastp at Q25 and then through MiXCR, and only productive beta chains were kept. Rows with one shared CDR3 protein collapse into an entry with the most common genes and DNA. The V and J calls shown here were made by TCRdb, not taken from the authors' results. Here the sample has about 430,000 distinct CDR3 sequences; about 21% occur a single time. Approximately 14% of the sample comes from the top ten.

The source is a female donor with Graves disease. Sequenced here: peripheral blood mononuclear cells (PBMCs), sampled when the disease was refractory, from a patient treated with antithyroid drugs. The chain joins TRBV2 to TRBJ2-5; 9 of the junction bases match TRBD1. The CDR3 region: CASRDRDRAQETQYF. The DNA is as follows: TGTGCCAGCAGAGACCGGGACAGGGCCCAAGAGACCCAGTACTTC.